This T cell receptor (beta chain) stems from a study of cytomegalovirus exposure and HLA in healthy donors. Study summary: Counted in an early data release were about 85 million unique TCRs from HLA-typed donors.

About this clone: Its matching antigen is unknown.

Notes on the study in general: Follow-up analysis seemed to connect common viral pathogens with several of the most significant clusters identified. Rare sequences made up most TCRs, while some public TCRs were found in many donors.

The PCR contained 60 Vbeta and 13 Jbeta primers. The repertoire was sequenced with immunoSEQ multiplex PCR; TCRdb's copy has only in-frame clones and lacks some. The table shows approximately 110,000 clones, with 70% to 85% occurring only once. Sequencing was done on a sample of PBMCs. This sequence was found in a middle-aged woman in good health and CMV-seropositive.

Written as DNA, the CDR3 is TGTGCCAGCAGCTTACGGTCGGGGAGATACACTGAAGCTTTCTTT. This sequence encodes CASSLRSGRYTEAFF. The chain employs TRBV5-8 and TRBJ1-1; no reliable D call. The V gene's germline CDR1 is SGHTS and CDR2 YDEGEE. Trimming took off 2 bases at V and 3 bases at J, with 14 bases between the two ends. The CDR3 length is 15 residues.